What follows describes a single T cell receptor beta chain. What antigen it recognizes has not been identified. This record belongs to a study of cytomegalovirus exposure and HLA in healthy donors (dated by TCRdb to the late 2010s). General notes on the study: In an earlier analysis of some 550 of the donors, approximately 300 Gb of sequence data and 90 million to 130 million unique TCR beta sequences from roughly 190 million T cells were reported. An early release covering over 500 HLA-typed donors comprised about 320 gigabases of sequencing data and approximately 85 million unique TCR sequences. Of the roughly 430 genotyped donors, approximately 83% fell in the genetic ancestry cluster associated with self-reported Caucasian donors. The aim of the study was to test whether cataloging public T cell receptors could identify signatures of past pathogen exposure. The study profiled the T cell repertoires of 500 to 800 subjects by immunosequencing and related them to cytomegalovirus serostatus. Besides the first cohort of under 700 subjects, a separate validation cohort made up of 90 to 150 different subjects was used. To predict cytomegalovirus infection status, the study combined high-throughput TCR immunosequencing, statistical association of individual TCRs with disease status, and machine learning. To study patterns of TCR occurrence, a later analysis re-analyzed previously published TCR beta repertoires from several hundred donors and added high-resolution HLA genotyping. The later analysis used no new phenotypic data to find candidate immune exposures, relying instead on TCR beta sequences and their occurrence across donors. To decide whether each TCR beta V gene segment behaved as functional or pseudogenic, an earlier analysis of over 500 of the donors relied on high-throughput TCR beta sequencing. Donor age, sex, ethnicity and CMV serostatus were compiled alongside the repertoire data. A later genetic analysis used genome-wide SNP genotypes for about 65% of the roughly 700 donors, treating that subset as a discovery cohort. Every repertoire in the discovery cohort had been generated on one and the same sequencing platform. HLA typing covered class I and class II loci at four-digit resolution. Typing coverage varied by locus: roughly 620-640 donors for A, B, C, DRB1 and DQB1; under 550 for DQA1; over 600 for DPA1; some 470 for DPB1. About five DR-DQ haplotypes were handled as single units for association and clustering, since linkage in the cohort was strong. Among 398 genotyped donors of the cohort, an average of around 250,000 unique TCR beta nucleotide sequences was sequenced per donor, of which about 20% were non-productive. On the study overall, not on this receptor specifically: In an earlier analysis of fewer than 750 of the donors, most TCR beta V segments were observed in productive rearrangements about 90% or about 30% of the time, broadly matching IMGT annotations. Because the 87-base-pair reads could not distinguish some IMGT-functional V segments, including TRBV6-2 and TRBV6-3, those segments were excluded. A further reported finding was that TCR beta sequences accurately predicted the HLA-A and HLA-B alleles for most subjects in the first cohort. In a later analysis, the rate of TCR association differed among HLA loci, with DRB1 alleles having the most associated TCRs and HLA-C alleles having the fewest. The authors suggested that the approach could potentially be extended to other disease states and immunological phenotypes. Three of the identified cytomegalovirus-associated TCR beta chains were confirmed in vitro to be specific for cytomegalovirus antigens. Strong co-occurrence of HLA alleles, especially DR and DQ, made assigning TCR associations to individual alleles difficult. In a later analysis, most CMV-associated TCR beta chains were found to appear HLA-restricted, with HLA associations seemingly driven largely by CMV exposure. Compared with equally common non-associated chains, HLA-associated TCR beta chains in a later analysis were more clonally expanded and had lower generation probabilities. The study listed over 150 TCR beta chains as associated with cytomegalovirus. In a later genetic analysis, fewer N-insertions in productive TCRs were reported among donors in an Asian-associated ancestry cluster than the roughly 700-donor mean. In both the original and validation cohorts, the classifier was reported to diagnose cytomegalovirus status with high specificity and sensitivity. A cluster of highly shared sequence variants was judged likely to be a technical artifact of the sequencing pipeline. Immune exposure information for the cohort was limited to CMV serostatus. The earlier analysis of nearly 600 of the donors excluded fewer than 20 rarely observed V segments, including chromosome 9 orphons, because counts were too low. Sequencing depth was assumed to be roughly uniform across donors in the presence/absence analyses, though that assumption may not hold. A later analysis associated about 16,000 TCR beta sequences with specific HLA alleles at a false discovery rate of 0.05. A later genetic analysis associated a missense DCLRE1C variant with V-gene and J-gene trimming of TCR beta chains, and an independent cohort replicated the association. Because HLA typing was unavailable for some donors at each locus, only the typed subset was used in association tests. Most TCR sequences were observed very rarely across donors, whereas some public TCRs were present in many individuals. Correlated functional status among segregating V segments might reflect linkage disequilibrium, but an unknown experimental factor could not be ruled out. Several of the top co-occurrence clusters appeared to be linked to parvovirus B19, influenza, CMV and Epstein-Barr virus, according to a later analysis. In this cohort, only TCR beta chains were sequenced, and detectable features were limited by the absence of alpha or paired-chain data.

The cohort was made up of approximately 670 healthy bone marrow donors. All cohort members were sampled while nominally healthy, although unrecorded immune exposures were likely present. The donor tested CMV seropositive and was one of the 289 seropositive cohort members. A peripheral blood sample was collected from each donor, and TCR beta sequencing was performed on peripheral blood mononuclear cells. The Qiagen DNeasy Blood Extraction Kit was used to extract genomic DNA from the blood cell samples. Library method: the immunoSEQ multiplex PCR assay. For the multiplex PCR, a mixture combining 60 forward primers for TCR Vbeta segments and 13 reverse primers for TCR Jbeta segments was used. Amplification of the CDR3 region of rearranged TCR beta genes was performed with a multiplex PCR assay on genomic DNA. The amplified TCR beta libraries were sequenced on the Illumina HiSeq System as 87-base-pair reads. The authors processed their data as follows. A later analysis tallied 75 million to 95 million unique TCR beta chains across the 666 repertoires, and approximately 12 million of those chains were shared by two or more donors. A nearest-neighbor algorithm error-corrected the raw reads and collapsed the reads into unique sequences, merging closely related sequences to remove PCR and sequencing errors. V, D and J gene segments were assigned by aligning CDR3 sequences to IMGT reference sequences. For a sequence to be retained, at least a six-nucleotide match to both a V gene segment and a J gene segment was required. A rearrangement was called productive if the CDR3 had no stop codons and remained in frame with V and J, and every other rearrangement was called non-productive. CDR3 was defined by IMGT convention, running from the second conserved V-encoded cysteine to the conserved J-encoded phenylalanine. The earlier analysis of a few hundred of the donors excluded sequences that lacked an unambiguous match to a single V gene segment. In an earlier analysis of approximately 590 of the donors, V segments were called functional above 56.7% productive rearrangements and were called segregating when the between-donor standard deviation exceeded 5%. A statistical classification framework was built to diagnose cytomegalovirus status from the catalog of TCR beta chain sequences. In a later analysis, TCR nucleotide sequences were compared against IMGT/GENE-DB human TR gene sequences so that V and J genes could be assigned. In a later analysis, CDR3 sequences and most-parsimonious VDJ recombination scenarios were assigned using the TCRdist pipeline. A later analysis defined each TCR beta chain by its CDR3 amino acid sequence plus V-gene family, and excluded reads lacking a unique V-gene family. In a later analysis, approximately 640 highly shared, low-generation-probability nucleotide sequences were removed to address suspected cross-contamination and a sequencing artifact. A later analysis calculated a clonal expansion index for each public chain from normalized within-repertoire ranks of inferred template counts. In a later analysis, generation probabilities were computed with a VDJ recombination model fitted to out-of-frame rearrangements, and the resulting probabilities were checked against IGoR. A later analysis scored TCR-TCR, TCR-HLA and TCR-CMV co-occurrence with hypergeometric tests, applying a repertoire-size bias correction to TCR pairs. False discovery rates were estimated in a later analysis by permuting HLA or CMV assignments 20 times. In a later analysis, co-occurring TCRs were grouped using DBSCAN, with TCRdist sequence similarity added in when clustering inside HLA-allele-positive subsets. Repertoires with fewer than 30,000 or more than 120,000 public chains, plus five repertoires with anomalous nucleotide sharing, were excluded from co-occurrence clustering. What TCRdb holds here is the immuneACCESS table cut down to in-frame rearrangements. Part of the clones is not present; checked against another copy, under half of the missing clones reflect an unresolved V gene, and the others are unexplained. That table gives V, J and clone size, and the DNA gave D and trimming. The sample table includes tens of thousands of clones. Together, the top ten hold 1.5% to 2% of the sample.

The CDR3 sequence holds 16 residues, the cysteine and phenylalanine included. The kept DNA is CDR3 alone, 48 bases in frame from the first base. CDR1 MRHNA and CDR2 SNTAGT were looked up in the germline V gene. Here V drops 6 bases and J drops 6 bases, and the junction holds 12 bases not matched to any gene. Source material: PBMCs. This sequence was found in a woman aged 40 to 55 in good health and CMV-seropositive. The rearrangement combines TRBV6-4 with TRBJ2-1; 9 bases in the middle match TRBD1. CDR3 region: CASSSSGGQGSNEQFF. The nucleotide sequence reads TGTGCCAGCAGCTCCTCTGGGGGACAGGGAAGCAATGAGCAGTTCTTC.